One and the same sample provided the 25 T cell receptor beta chains below, sequenced in a study of T cell responses to AZD1222 COVID-19 vaccine. The protocol was immunoSEQ multiplex PCR, while the TCRdb copy is restricted to in-frame clones and leaves out a portion. The sample yields 85,000 to 120,000 clones, roughly nine tenths seen once. The sample was peripheral blood, taken on day 0 of AZD1222 vaccination. The source is an adult in good health.

V is TRBV15 and J is TRBJ2-7, with 12 bases matching TRBD2. Germline loops: CDR1 LNHNV, CDR2 YYDKDF (reference sequence). V was pared by 1 base and J by 7 bases, with 5 bases of the junction left unmatched. The CDR3 is 15 residues long. The CDR3 protein is CATSRGLAGVGEQYF. CDR3 DNA sequence: TGTGCCACCAGCAGAGGACTAGCGGGAGTTGGAGAGCAGTACTTC. The full variable domain, rest sourced from reference TRBV15 and TRBJ2-7, is DAMVIQNPRYQVTQFGKPVTLSCSQTLNHNVMYWYQQKSSQAPKLLFHYYDKDFNNEADTPDNFQSRRPNTSFCFLDIRSPGLGDTAMYLCATSRGLAGVGEQYFGPGTRLTVT.

The CDR3 loop is CASSQERGADTQYF. In DNA form, the CDR3 reads TGCGCCAGCAGCCAAGAGAGGGGGGCAGATACGCAGTATTTT. This chain joins TRBV4-1 and TRBJ2-3; D possibly uses TRBD1 or TRBD2 (6 bases each). Germline-derived CDR1 and CDR2 are MGHRA and YSYEKL. Deletions cut 0 bases from V and 4 bases from J, with 8 bases between. The CDR3 is made up of 14 amino acids.

This clone was seen once. The chain combines TRBV3-1 (or the pseudogene TRBV3-2) with TRBJ1-5, with a possible D match to TRBD1 (5 bases). The CDR3 sequence is 15 residues long. Trimming took off 0 bases at V and 6 bases at J, with 12 bases between the two ends. Per the germline V gene, CDR1 is LGHDT and CDR2 is YNNKEL (reference sequence). The CDR3 sequence is CASSQDWGVGQPQHF. CDR3 nucleotide sequence: TGTGCCAGCAGCCAAGACTGGGGGGTCGGTCAGCCCCAGCATTTT.

This chain connects TRBV9 to TRBJ2-3; D gene ambiguous. The V end was cut by 0 bases, the J end by 0 bases, with 5 bases between. CDR1 SGDLS and CDR2 YYNGEE come from the germline V gene. The CDR3 is 14 amino acids. The CDR3: CASSVAVSTDTQYF. The CDR3 DNA reads as TGTGCCAGCAGCGTAGCGGTTAGCACAGATACGCAGTATTTT.

The genes are TRBV11-2 and TRBJ2-7; the D is unclear. V lost 4 bases and J 3 bases, leaving 10 bases between the germline ends. From germline, CDR1 is SGHAT and CDR2 FQNNGV. This CDR3 has 13 residues. This CDR3 is CASSSNKFYEQYF. CDR3 nucleotide sequence: TGTGCCAGCAGCTCGAATAAGTTCTACGAGCAGTACTTC.

The chain combines TRBV7-2 with TRBJ1-1; D possibly corresponds to TRBD1 (5 bases). Per germline, CDR1 SGHTA and CDR2 FQGNSA. Trimming took 5 bases from V and 1 from J, leaving 14 bases between them. The CDR3 is made up of 15 amino acids. DNA of the CDR3: TGTGCCAGCAGCCTGTTGGGGGGGACGAACACTGAAGCTTTCTTT. It specifies CASSLLGGTNTEAFF.

V gene TRBV19 combines with J gene TRBJ1-2, with D tentatively TRBD1 (5 bases). This CDR3 is 12 amino acids long. Per the germline V gene, CDR1 is LNHDA and CDR2 is SQIVND (reference sequence). V was shortened by 2 bases and J by 8 bases, with 9 bases between the two germline ends. CDR3 loop: CASSISGVGYTF. The CDR3 DNA sequence: TGTGCCAGTAGTATATCGGGGGTCGGCTACACCTTC. Based on the CDR3 plus reference TRBV19 and TRBJ1-2, the full variable domain is DGGITQSPKYLFRKEGQNVTLSCEQNLNHDAMYWYRQDPGQGLRLIYYSQIVNDFQKGDIAEGYSVSREKKESFPLTVTSAQKNPTAFYLCASSISGVGYTFGSGTRLTVV.

The chain couples TRBV4-2 to TRBJ2-7, with D perhaps matching TRBD1 (5 bases). The CDR3 consists of 16 residues. Germline CDR1 LGHNA, CDR2 YNFKEQ. V gave up 0 bases and J gave up 2 bases, with 14 bases separating them. CDR3 sequence (DNA): TGTGCCAGCAGCCAAGATTCGGGCAGGGCCACCTACGAGCAGTACTTC. It specifies CASSQDSGRATYEQYF.

J is TRBJ2-7 and V is TRBV7-8, with D unclear. Trimming took off 4 bases at V and 3 bases at J, with 4 bases between the two ends. The CDR3 covers 11 residues. CDR1 and CDR2 from the germline V gene are SGHVS and FQNEAQ. The CDR3 spells CASSSDYEQYF. The CDR3 region has the DNA TGTGCCAGCAGCTCTGACTACGAGCAGTACTTC.

The chain links TRBV5-4 to TRBJ1-2; D is undetermined. The CDR3 length is 14 residues. V lost 0 bases and J lost 3, with 9 bases in between. The germline V gene encodes CDR1 SGHNT and CDR2 YYREEE (reference sequence). The CDR3 DNA follows: TGTGCCAGCAGCTTGGGACACTATGACTATGGCTACACCTTC. Translating it yields CASSLGHYDYGYTF.

The gene calls are TRBV7-8 and TRBJ2-7; no reliable D call. Germline V lookup: CDR1 SGHVS, CDR2 FQNEAQ. CDR3 length: 12 amino acids. V dropped 5 bases and J dropped 0 bases, with 5 bases sitting between them. As DNA, the CDR3 is TGTGCCAGCAGCCAGAGCTCCTACGAGCAGTACTTC. It specifies CASSQSSYEQYF.

With respect to this clone: Germline and junction disagree at one end, which may indicate a read error. The same CDR3 arises from other DNA sequences in this sample as well. CDR3 sequence (DNA): TGTGCTAGTGGATTGGGACAGGGGAACACCGGGGAGCTGTTTTTT. It encodes CASGLGQGNTGELFF. The rearrangement links TRBV12-5 to TRBJ2-2, with TRBD1 matching over 9 bases. Germline V CDR1 and CDR2: LGHNT, FRNRAP. The CDR3 contains 15 residues.

The genes are TRBV3-1 (or the pseudogene TRBV3-2) and TRBJ1-3, with D perhaps TRBD1 (5 bases). The CDR3 length is 16 residues. The germline V gene has CDR1 LGHDT and CDR2 YNNKEL (reference sequence). V was pared by 4 bases and J by 4 bases, with 17 bases between. The CDR3 region is CASSLGSGPSGNTIYF. CDR3 sequence (DNA): TGTGCCAGCAGCCTGGGTTCGGGACCGAGCGGAAACACCATATATTTT.

The chain links TRBV4-1 to TRBJ2-7; D unclear. Trimming removed 3 bases from V and 0 bases from J, with 15 bases in between. CDR3 length: 16 amino acids. Germline CDR1 MGHRA, CDR2 YSYEKL. The CDR3 loop is CASSHQVADFSYEQYF. CDR3 nucleotides: TGCGCCAGCAGCCACCAAGTGGCGGATTTCTCCTACGAGCAGTACTTC.

The chain uses TRBV7-9 and TRBJ1-1; 9 bases are shared with TRBD1. V was pared by 4 bases and J by 6 bases, with 6 bases of the junction left unmatched. Germline loops: CDR1 SEHNR, CDR2 FQNEAQ (reference sequence). This CDR3 comprises 14 residues. The CDR3 spells CASSWGQGLAEAFF. For the CDR3, the DNA is TGTGCCAGCAGCTGGGGACAGGGCCTGGCTGAAGCTTTCTTT.

This clone was seen once. The J gene is TRBJ2-7, the V gene TRBV3-1 (or the pseudogene TRBV3-2); no definite D call. Germline CDR1 is LGHDT and CDR2 is YNNKEL (reference sequence). Trimming took 4 bases from V and 4 from J, leaving 11 bases between them. The CDR3 extends over 13 amino acids. The CDR3 bases are TGTGCCAGCAGCCTCGGACGGAATTACGAGCAGTACTTC. Amino acid sequence: CASSLGRNYEQYF.

This rearrangement joins TRBV7-9 to TRBJ2-2, with no clear D. CDR1 and CDR2 (germline): SEHNR, FQNEAQ (reference sequence). V gave up 5 bases and J gave up 4 bases, with 14 bases separating them. The CDR3 spans 15 residues. This chain's CDR3 is CASSVWAWGTGELFF. The CDR3 nucleotides are TGTGCCAGCAGCGTGTGGGCCTGGGGCACCGGGGAGCTGTTTTTT.

CDR3 in amino acids: CASSRDRGTYNEQFF. CDR3 nucleotides: TGTGCCAGCAGCCGGGACAGGGGAACCTACAATGAGCAGTTCTTC. The chain has TRBV28 and TRBJ2-1; TRBD1 agrees at 10 bases. Trimming cost V 6 bases and J 2 bases; bases outside gene matches: 4. In germline, CDR1 is MDHEN, CDR2 SYDVKM. The CDR3 sequence is 15 residues long.

This chain links TRBV2 with TRBJ1-2; 7 nucleotides line up with TRBD1. With V trimmed by 2 bases and J by 1 base, 4 bases remained unmatched. The CDR3 length is 15 residues. Germline values: CDR1 SNHLY, CDR2 FYNNEI. The CDR3 loop is CASSESAGGNYGYTF. The CDR3 coding sequence is TGTGCCAGCAGTGAATCGGCAGGGGGTAACTATGGCTACACCTTC.

This clone was seen once. The chain recombines TRBV28 with TRBJ1-2; D might be TRBD1 (6 bases). With 3 bases removed from V and 4 bases from J, the gap between germline ends came to 9 bases. The CDR3 loop spans 13 amino acids. In germline, CDR1 is MDHEN, CDR2 SYDVKM. CDR3 in DNA: TGTGCCAGCAGTTTGGGACACCTCTATGGCTACACCTTC. Protein product: CASSLGHLYGYTF.

This clone was detected only a few times. CDR3: CASSLYGTGKHYEAFF. CDR3 nucleotides: TGTGCCAGCAGCTTATACGGGACAGGGAAACATTATGAAGCTTTCTTT. The V call is TRBV7-9, the J call TRBJ1-1; 9 positions match TRBD1. The junction had 11 bases not matched to a gene; V was cut back by 2 bases and J by 7 bases. Germline CDR1 and CDR2: SEHNR and FQNEAQ (reference sequence). The CDR3 runs 16 residues.

The chain joins TRBV3-1 (or the pseudogene TRBV3-2) to TRBJ2-5; 7 nucleotides line up with TRBD1. Losses at the gene ends were 7 bases for V and 4 bases for J; bases not matched to a gene: 12. CDR3 length: 15 amino acids. Germline V CDR1 and CDR2: LGHDT, YNNKEL (reference sequence). CDR3 in amino acids: CASTTGDTFVETQYF. CDR3 nucleotides: TGTGCCAGCACCACAGGGGACACCTTCGTAGAGACCCAGTACTTC.

V and J are TRBV18 and TRBJ1-5; D not resolved. Per the germline V gene, CDR1 is KGHSH and CDR2 is LQKENI. CDR3 length: 14 amino acids. Trimming stripped 4 bases from V and 0 bases from J, with 7 bases between. The CDR3 spells CASSRGHSNQPQHF. The CDR3 DNA is TGTGCCAGCTCACGGGGTCATAGCAATCAGCCCCAGCATTTT.

The V gene is TRBV19, the J gene TRBJ2-7, with D tentatively TRBD1 (6 bases). The CDR3 extends over 13 amino acids. Germline values: CDR1 LNHDA, CDR2 SQIVND (reference sequence). V was pared by 6 bases and J by 6 bases, with 15 bases between. DNA of the CDR3: TGTGCCAGTAGGACAGGAACGAGGACCGAGCAGTACTTC. Its protein product is CASRTGTRTEQYF.

By proportion, this clone is medium-sized (0.01 to 0.1%). The rearrangement uses TRBV4-2 and TRBJ1-5, with D perhaps TRBD1 (5 bases). CDR1 and CDR2 (germline): LGHNA, YNFKEQ. V lost 1 base to trimming and J lost 2 bases, with 6 bases between them. The CDR3 covers 14 residues. The CDR3: CASSQGDGNQPQHF. The CDR3, as DNA: TGTGCCAGCAGCCAAGGGGACGGCAATCAGCCCCAGCATTTT.